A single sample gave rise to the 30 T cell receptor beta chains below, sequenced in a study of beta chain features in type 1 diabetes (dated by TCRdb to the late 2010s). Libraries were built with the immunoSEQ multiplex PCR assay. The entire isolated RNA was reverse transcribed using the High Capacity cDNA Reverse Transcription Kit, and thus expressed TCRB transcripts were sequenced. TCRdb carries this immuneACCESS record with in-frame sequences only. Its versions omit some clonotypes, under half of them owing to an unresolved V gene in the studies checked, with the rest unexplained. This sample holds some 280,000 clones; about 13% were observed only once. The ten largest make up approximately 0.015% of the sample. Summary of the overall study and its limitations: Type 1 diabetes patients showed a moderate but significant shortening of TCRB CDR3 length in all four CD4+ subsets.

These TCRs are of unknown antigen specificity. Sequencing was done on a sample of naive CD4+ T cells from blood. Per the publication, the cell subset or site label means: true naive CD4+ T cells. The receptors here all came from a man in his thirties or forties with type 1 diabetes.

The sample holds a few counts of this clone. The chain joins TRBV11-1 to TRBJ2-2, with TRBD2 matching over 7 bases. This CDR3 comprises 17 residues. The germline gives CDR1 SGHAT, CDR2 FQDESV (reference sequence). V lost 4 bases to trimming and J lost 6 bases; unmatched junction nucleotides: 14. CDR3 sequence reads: CASSSSAGRGRPGELFF. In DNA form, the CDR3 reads TGTGCCAGCAGCTCATCGGCGGGGAGGGGTCGTCCCGGGGAGCTGTTTTTT. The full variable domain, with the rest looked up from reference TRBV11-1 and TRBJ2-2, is EAEVAQSPRYKITEKSQAVAFWCDPISGHATLYWYRQILGQGPELLVQFQDESVVDDSQLPKDRFSAERLKGVDSTLKIQPAELGDSAMYLCASSSSAGRGRPGELFFGEGSRLTVL.

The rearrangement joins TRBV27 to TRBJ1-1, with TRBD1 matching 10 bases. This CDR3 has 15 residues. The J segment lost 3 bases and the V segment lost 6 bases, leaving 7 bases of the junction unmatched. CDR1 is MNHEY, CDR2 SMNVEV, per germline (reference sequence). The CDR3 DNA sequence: TGTGCCAGCAGACCGACAGGGGGCTATGACACTGAAGCTTTCTTT. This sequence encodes CASRPTGGYDTEAFF.

The CDR3 nucleotides read TGTGCCATCGAAGGGCACCTGACAGGGGTTAGTGGTGAGCAGTTCTTC. Translating gives CAIEGHLTGVSGEQFF. The J gene is TRBJ2-1, the V gene TRBV2, with TRBD1 identical over 8 bases. Germline values: CDR1 SNHLY, CDR2 FYNNEI. With 10 bases clipped from V and 9 bases from J, the junction kept 20 bases outside the gene matches. The CDR3 has 16 residues.

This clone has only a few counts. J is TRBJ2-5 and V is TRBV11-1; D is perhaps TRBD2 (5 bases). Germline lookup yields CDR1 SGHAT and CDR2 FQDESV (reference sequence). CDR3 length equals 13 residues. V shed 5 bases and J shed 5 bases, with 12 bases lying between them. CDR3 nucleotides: TGTGCCAGCAGCCCCTTGCGAGGGGAGACCCAGTACTTC. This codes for CASSPLRGETQYF.

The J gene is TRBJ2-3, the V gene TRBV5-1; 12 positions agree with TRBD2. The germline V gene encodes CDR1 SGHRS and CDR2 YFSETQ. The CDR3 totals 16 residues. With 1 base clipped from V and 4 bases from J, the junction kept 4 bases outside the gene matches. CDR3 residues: CASSLTSGRRADTQYF. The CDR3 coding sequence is TGCGCCAGCAGCTTGACTAGCGGGAGGAGGGCAGATACGCAGTATTTT.

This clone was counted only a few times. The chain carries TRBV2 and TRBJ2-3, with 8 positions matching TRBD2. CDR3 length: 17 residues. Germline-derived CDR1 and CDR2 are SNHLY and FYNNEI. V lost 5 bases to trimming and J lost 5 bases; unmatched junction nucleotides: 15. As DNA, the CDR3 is TGTGCCAGCAGTCCCACCCTGAGCGGGAGTTCCAGAGATACGCAGTATTTT. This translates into CASSPTLSGSSRDTQYF.

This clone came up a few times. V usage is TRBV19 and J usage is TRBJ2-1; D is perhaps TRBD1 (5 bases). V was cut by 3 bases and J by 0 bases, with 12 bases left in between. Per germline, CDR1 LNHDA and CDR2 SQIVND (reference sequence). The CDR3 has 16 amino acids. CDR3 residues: CASSINGANSYNEQFF. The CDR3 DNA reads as TGTGCCAGTAGTATCAATGGGGCAAACTCCTACAATGAGCAGTTCTTC.

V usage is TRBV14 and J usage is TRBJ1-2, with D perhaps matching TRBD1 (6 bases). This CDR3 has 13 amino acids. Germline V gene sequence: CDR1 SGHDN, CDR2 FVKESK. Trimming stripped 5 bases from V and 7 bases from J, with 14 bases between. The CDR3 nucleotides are TGTGCCAGCAGCTTCACAGGGCGCGTTGGCTACACCTTC. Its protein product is CASSFTGRVGYTF. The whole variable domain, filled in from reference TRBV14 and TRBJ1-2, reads EAGVTQFPSHSVIEKGQTVTLRCDPISGHDNLYWYRRVMGKEIKFLLHFVKESKQDESGMPNNRFLAERTGGTYSTLKVQPAELEDSGVYFCASSFTGRVGYTFGSGTRLTVV.

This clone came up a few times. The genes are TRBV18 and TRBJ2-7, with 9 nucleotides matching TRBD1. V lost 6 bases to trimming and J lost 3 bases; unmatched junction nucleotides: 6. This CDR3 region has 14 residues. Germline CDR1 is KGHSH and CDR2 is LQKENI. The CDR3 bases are TGTGCCAGCTCCGCCGGGACAGGGAACTACGAGCAGTACTTC. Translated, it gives CASSAGTGNYEQYF.

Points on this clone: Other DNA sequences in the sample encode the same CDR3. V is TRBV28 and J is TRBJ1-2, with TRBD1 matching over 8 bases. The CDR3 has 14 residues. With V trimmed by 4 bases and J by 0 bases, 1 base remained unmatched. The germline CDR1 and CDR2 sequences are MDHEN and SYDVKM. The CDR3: CASSSGQANYGYTF. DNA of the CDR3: TGTGCCAGCAGTTCGGGACAGGCTAACTATGGCTACACCTTC.

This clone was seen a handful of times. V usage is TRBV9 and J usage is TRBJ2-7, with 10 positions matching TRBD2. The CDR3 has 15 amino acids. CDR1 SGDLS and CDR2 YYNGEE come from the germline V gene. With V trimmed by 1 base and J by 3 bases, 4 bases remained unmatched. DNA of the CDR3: TGTGCCAGCAGCGTAACCGGGACTAGCGACTACGAGCAGTACTTC. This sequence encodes CASSVTGTSDYEQYF. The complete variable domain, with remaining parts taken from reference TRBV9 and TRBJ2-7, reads DSGVTQTPKHLITATGQRVTLRCSPRSGDLSVYWYQQSLDQGLQFLIQYYNGEERAKGNILERFSAQQFPDLHSELNLSSLELGDSALYFCASSVTGTSDYEQYFGPGTRLTVT.

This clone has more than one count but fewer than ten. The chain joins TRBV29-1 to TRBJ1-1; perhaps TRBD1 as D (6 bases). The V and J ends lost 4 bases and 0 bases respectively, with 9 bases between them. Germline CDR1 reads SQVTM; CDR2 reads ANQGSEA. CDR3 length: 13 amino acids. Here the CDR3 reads CSVGGQLNTEAFF. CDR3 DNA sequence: TGCAGCGTTGGAGGACAGCTGAACACTGAAGCTTTCTTT.

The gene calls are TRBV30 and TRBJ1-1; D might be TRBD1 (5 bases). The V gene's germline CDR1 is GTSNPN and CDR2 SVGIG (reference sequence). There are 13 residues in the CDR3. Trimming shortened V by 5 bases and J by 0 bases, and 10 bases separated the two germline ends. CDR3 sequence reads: CAWAGHLNTEAFF. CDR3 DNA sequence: TGTGCCTGGGCCGGACACTTGAACACTGAAGCTTTCTTT.

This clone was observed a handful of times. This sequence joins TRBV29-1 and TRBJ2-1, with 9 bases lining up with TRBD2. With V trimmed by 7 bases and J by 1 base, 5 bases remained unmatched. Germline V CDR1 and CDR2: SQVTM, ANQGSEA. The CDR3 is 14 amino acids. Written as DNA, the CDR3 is TGCAGCGGAATAGCGGGAGAGTCCTACAATGAGCAGTTCTTC. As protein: CSGIAGESYNEQFF.

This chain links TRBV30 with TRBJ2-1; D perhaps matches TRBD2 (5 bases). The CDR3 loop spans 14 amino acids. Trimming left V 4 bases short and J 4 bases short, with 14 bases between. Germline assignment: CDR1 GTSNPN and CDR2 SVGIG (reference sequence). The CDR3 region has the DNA TGTGCCTGGAAACCGGAGTCGGGATACAATGAGCAGTTCTTC. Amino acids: CAWKPESGYNEQFF. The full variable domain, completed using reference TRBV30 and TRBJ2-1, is SQTIHQWPATLVQPVGSPLSLECTVEGTSNPNLYWYRQAAGRGLQLLFYSVGIGQISSEVPQNLSASRPQDRQFILSSKKLLLSDSGFYLCAWKPESGYNEQFFGPGTRLTVL.

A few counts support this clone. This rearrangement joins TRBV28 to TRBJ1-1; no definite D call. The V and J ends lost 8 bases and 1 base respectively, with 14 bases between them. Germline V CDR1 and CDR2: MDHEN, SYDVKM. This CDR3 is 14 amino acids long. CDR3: CASHWGAANTEAFF. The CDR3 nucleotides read TGTGCCAGCCATTGGGGAGCGGCGAACACTGAAGCTTTCTTT.

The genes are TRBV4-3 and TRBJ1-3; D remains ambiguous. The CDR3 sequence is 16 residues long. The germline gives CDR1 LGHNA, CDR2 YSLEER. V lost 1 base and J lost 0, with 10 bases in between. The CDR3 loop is CASSQGIWSSGNTIYF. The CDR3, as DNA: TGCGCCAGCAGCCAAGGCATATGGAGCTCTGGAAACACCATATATTTT.

The CDR3 spells CAISGSSGSWYNEQFF. In nucleotides, the CDR3 is TGTGCCATCAGTGGTAGCAGCGGGAGCTGGTACAATGAGCAGTTCTTC. J is TRBJ2-1 and V is TRBV10-3, with 8 nucleotides matching TRBD2. CDR1 is ENHRY, CDR2 SYGVKD, per germline. The CDR3 extends over 16 amino acids. Trimming took 4 bases from V and 4 from J; bases not matched to a gene: 9.

Written as DNA, the CDR3 is TGTGCCATCGCCGGGACAGGGCAAGAGACCCAGTACTTC. Its protein is CAIAGTGQETQYF. The chain joins TRBV28 to TRBJ2-5; 9 bases agree with TRBD1. V trimming: 10 bases; J trimming: 2 bases; junction bases outside the gene matches: 5. Germline values: CDR1 MDHEN, CDR2 SYDVKM. The CDR3 runs to 13 residues. Full variable domain (missing parts from reference TRBV28 and TRBJ2-5): DVKVTQSSRYLVKRTGEKVFLECVQDMDHENMFWYRQDPGLGLRLIYFSYDVKMKEKGDIPEGYSVSREKKERFSLILESASTNQTSMYLCAIAGTGQETQYFGPGTRLLVL.

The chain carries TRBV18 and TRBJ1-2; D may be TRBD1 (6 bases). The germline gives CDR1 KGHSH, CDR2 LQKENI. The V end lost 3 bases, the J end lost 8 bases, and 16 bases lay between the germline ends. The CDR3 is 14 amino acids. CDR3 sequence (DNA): TGTGCCAGCTCACCCGGGGGGGCGGCGTTCGGCTACACCTTC. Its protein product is CASSPGGAAFGYTF.

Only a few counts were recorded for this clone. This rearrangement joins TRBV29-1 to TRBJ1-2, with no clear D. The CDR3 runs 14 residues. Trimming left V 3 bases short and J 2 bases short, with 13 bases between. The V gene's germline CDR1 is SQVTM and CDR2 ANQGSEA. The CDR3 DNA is TGCAGCGTTGACGGGAAGCGGGGAAACTATGGCTACACCTTC. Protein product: CSVDGKRGNYGYTF.

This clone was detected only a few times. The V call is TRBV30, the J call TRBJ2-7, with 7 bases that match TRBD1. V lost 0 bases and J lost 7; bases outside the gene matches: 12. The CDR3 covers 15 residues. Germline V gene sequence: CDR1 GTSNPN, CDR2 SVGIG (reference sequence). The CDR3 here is CAWSVPKGALGEQYF. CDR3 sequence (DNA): TGTGCCTGGAGTGTTCCTAAGGGGGCGCTTGGTGAGCAGTACTTC.

CDR3 protein: CASAPAGGKRTGELFF. As DNA, the CDR3 is TGTGCCAGCGCCCCCGCAGGGGGCAAGAGGACCGGGGAGCTGTTTTTT. The chain uses TRBV5-6 and TRBJ2-2, with TRBD1 matching over 8 bases. Unmatched junction bases numbered 13, after V lost 7 bases and J lost 5 bases. The germline V gene encodes CDR1 SGHDT and CDR2 YYEEEE. This CDR3 spans 16 amino acids.

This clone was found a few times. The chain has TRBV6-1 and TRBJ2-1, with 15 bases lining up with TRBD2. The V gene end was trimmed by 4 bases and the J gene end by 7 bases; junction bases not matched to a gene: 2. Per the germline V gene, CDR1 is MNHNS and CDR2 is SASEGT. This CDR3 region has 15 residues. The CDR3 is CASSAGTSGRNEQFF. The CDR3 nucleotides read TGTGCCAGCAGTGCCGGGACTAGCGGGAGGAATGAGCAGTTCTTC.

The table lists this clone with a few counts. Written as DNA, the CDR3 is TGCGCCAGCAGCGCCGGGACAGTCGGACATGGCGAGCAGTTCTTC. Protein sequence: CASSAGTVGHGEQFF. J is TRBJ2-1 and V is TRBV5-1; 7 bases match TRBD1. Germline values: CDR1 SGHRS, CDR2 YFSETQ. CDR3 length: 15 residues. V shed 4 bases and J 10 bases; nucleotides not matched to a gene: 14.

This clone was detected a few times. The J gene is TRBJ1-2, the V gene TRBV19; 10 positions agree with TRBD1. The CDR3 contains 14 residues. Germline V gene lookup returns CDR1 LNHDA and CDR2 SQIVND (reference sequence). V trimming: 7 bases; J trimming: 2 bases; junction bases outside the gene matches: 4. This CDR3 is CASNPGQGNYGYTF. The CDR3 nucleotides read TGTGCCAGTAACCCGGGACAGGGGAACTATGGCTACACCTTC.

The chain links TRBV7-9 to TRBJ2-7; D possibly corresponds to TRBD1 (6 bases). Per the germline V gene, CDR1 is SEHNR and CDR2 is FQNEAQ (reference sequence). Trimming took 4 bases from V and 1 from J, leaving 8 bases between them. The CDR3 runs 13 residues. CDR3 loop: CASSSRGSYEQYF. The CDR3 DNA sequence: TGTGCCAGCAGCTCCAGGGGATCCTACGAGCAGTACTTC.

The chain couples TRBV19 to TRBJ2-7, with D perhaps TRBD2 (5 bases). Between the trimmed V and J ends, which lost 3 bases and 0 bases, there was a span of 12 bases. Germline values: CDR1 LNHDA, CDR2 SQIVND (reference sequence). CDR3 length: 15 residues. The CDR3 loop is CASSISAAASYEQYF. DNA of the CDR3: TGTGCCAGTAGTATCTCAGCGGCTGCCTCCTACGAGCAGTACTTC. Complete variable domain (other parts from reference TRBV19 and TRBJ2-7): DGGITQSPKYLFRKEGQNVTLSCEQNLNHDAMYWYRQDPGQGLRLIYYSQIVNDFQKGDIAEGYSVSREKKESFPLTVTSAQKNPTAFYLCASSISAAASYEQYFGPGTRLTVT.

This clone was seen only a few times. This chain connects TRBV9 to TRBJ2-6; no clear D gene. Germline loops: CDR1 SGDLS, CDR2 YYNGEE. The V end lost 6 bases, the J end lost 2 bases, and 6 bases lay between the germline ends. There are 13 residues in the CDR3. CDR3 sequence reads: CASTPPGANVLTF. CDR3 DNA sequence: TGTGCCAGCACCCCTCCTGGGGCCAACGTCCTGACTTTC. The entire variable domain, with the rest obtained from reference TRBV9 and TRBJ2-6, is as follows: DSGVTQTPKHLITATGQRVTLRCSPRSGDLSVYWYQQSLDQGLQFLIQYYNGEERAKGNILERFSAQQFPDLHSELNLSSLELGDSALYFCASTPPGANVLTFGAGSRLTVL.

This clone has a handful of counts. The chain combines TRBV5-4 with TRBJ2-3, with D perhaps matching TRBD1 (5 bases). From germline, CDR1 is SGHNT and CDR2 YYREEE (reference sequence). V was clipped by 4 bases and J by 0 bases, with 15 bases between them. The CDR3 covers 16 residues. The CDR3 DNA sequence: TGTGCCAGCAGCATAGCAGGGTTCCCTAGCACAGATACGCAGTATTTT. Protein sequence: CASSIAGFPSTDTQYF.